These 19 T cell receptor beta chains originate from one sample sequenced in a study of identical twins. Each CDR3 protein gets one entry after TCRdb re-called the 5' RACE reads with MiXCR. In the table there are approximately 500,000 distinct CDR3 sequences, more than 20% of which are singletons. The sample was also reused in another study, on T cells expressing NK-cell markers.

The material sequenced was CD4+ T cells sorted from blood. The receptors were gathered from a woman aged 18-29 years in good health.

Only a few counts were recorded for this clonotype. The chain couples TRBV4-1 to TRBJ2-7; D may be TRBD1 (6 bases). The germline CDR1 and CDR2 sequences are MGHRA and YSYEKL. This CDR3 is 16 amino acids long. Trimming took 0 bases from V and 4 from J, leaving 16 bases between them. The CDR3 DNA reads TGCGCCAGCAGCCAAGAGGGTCGCAGGGGTAGTTACGAGCAGTACTTC. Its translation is CASSQEGRRGSYEQYF.

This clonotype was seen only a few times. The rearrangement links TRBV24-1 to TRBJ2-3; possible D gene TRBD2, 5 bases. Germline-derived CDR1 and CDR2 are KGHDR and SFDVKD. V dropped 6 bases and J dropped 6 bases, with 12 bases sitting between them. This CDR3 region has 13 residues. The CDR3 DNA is TGTGCCACCAGTTCTCCGGGGTGGGATACGCAGTATTTT. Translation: CATSSPGWDTQYF.

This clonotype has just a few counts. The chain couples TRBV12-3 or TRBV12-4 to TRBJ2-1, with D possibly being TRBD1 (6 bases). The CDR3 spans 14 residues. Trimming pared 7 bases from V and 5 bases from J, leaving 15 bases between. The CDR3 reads CASILTGLDNEQFF. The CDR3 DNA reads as TGTGCCAGCATTCTCACAGGGCTCGACAATGAGCAGTTCTTC.

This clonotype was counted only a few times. The CDR3 DNA reads TGTGCCATCAGTGAGGTGGGGGGTCACTATGGCTACACCTTC. Translating gives CAISEVGGHYGYTF. This rearrangement joins TRBV10-3 to TRBJ1-2; D possibly corresponds to TRBD1 (5 bases). Germline values: CDR1 ENHRY, CDR2 SYGVKD. CDR3 length equals 14 residues. Trimming took 2 bases from V and 3 from J, leaving 10 bases between them.

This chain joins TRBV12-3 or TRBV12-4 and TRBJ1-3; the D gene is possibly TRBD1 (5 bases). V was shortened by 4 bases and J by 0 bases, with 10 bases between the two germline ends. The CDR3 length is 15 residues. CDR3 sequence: CASSSGLTSGNTIYF. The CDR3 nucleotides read TGTGCCAGCAGTTCGGGACTGACCTCTGGAAACACCATATATTTT.

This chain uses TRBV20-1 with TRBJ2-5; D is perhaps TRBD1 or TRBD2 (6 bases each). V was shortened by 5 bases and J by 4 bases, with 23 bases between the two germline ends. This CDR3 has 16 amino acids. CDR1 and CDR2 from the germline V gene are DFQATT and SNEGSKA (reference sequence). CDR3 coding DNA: TGCAGTGCTGGGGGAGGACAGCCGCACCAGGGAGAGACCCAGTACTTC. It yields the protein CSAGGGQPHQGETQYF.

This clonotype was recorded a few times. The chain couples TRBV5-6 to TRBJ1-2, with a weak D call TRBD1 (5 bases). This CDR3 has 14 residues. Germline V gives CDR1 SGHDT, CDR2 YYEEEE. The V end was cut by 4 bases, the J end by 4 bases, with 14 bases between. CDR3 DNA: TGTGCCAGCAGCCTTGCAGGGAATATCTATGGCTACACCTTC. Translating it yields CASSLAGNIYGYTF.

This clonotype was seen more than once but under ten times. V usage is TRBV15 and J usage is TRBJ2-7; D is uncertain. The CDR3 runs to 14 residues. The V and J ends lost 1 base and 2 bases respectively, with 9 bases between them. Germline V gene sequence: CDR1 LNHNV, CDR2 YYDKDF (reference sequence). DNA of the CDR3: TGTGCCACCAGCAGAGTCACCGGGCCCTACGAGCAGTACTTC. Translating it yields CATSRVTGPYEQYF.

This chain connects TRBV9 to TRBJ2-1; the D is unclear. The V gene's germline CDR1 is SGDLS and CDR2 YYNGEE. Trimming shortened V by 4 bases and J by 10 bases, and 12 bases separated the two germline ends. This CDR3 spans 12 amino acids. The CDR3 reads CASSLSKGEQFF. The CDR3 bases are TGTGCCAGCAGCCTCTCCAAGGGAGAGCAGTTCTTC.

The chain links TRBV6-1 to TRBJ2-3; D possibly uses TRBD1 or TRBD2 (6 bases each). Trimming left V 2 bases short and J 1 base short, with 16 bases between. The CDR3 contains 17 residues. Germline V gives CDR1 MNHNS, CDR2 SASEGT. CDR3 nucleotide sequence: TGTGCCAGCAGTGAATCGGGGGCAGGACCCGGCACAGATACGCAGTATTTT. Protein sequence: CASSESGAGPGTDTQYF.

The CDR3 DNA follows: TGTGCCAGCAGCTTTTCCGGGGCACCTGAGACCCAGTACTTC. Its translation: CASSFSGAPETQYF. The V gene is TRBV7-2, the J gene TRBJ2-5; D may match TRBD1 or TRBD2 (5 bases each). The CDR3 is 14 amino acids. Germline V CDR1 and CDR2: SGHTA, FQGNSA. V was shortened by 3 bases and J by 5 bases, with 13 bases between the two germline ends.

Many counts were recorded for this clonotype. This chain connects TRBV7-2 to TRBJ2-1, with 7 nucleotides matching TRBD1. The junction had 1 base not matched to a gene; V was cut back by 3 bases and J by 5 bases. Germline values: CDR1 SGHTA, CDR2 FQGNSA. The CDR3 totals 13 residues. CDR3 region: CASSLQGDNEQFF. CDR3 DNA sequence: TGTGCCAGCAGCTTGCAGGGGGACAATGAGCAGTTCTTC. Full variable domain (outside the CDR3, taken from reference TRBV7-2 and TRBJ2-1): GAGVSQSPSNKVTEKGKDVELRCDPISGHTALYWYRQSLGQGLEFLIYFQGNSAPDKSGLPSDRFSAERTGGSVSTLTIQRTQQEDSAVYLCASSLQGDNEQFFGPGTRLTVL.

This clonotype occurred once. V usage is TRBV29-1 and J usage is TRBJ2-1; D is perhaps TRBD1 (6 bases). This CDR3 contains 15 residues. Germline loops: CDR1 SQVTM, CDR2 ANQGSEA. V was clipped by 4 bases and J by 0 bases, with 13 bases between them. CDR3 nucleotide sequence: TGCAGCGTTGTGGGGGCGGGCCGCTCCTACAATGAGCAGTTCTTC. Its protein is CSVVGAGRSYNEQFF.

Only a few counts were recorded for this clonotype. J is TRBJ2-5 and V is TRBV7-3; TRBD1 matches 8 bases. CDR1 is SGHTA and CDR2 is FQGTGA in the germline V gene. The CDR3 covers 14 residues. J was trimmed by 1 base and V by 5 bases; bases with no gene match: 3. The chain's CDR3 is CASSDTGGQETQYF. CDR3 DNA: TGTGCCAGCAGCGATACAGGGGGCCAAGAGACCCAGTACTTC.

The chain's CDR3 is CASSLLWSQGTQYF. As DNA, the CDR3 is TGTGCCAGCAGCCTCCTTTGGTCCCAGGGGACCCAGTACTTC. This chain connects TRBV11-2 to TRBJ2-5; a weak D match, TRBD1 (5 bases). With 5 bases removed from V and 7 bases from J, the gap between germline ends came to 17 bases. The CDR3 spans 14 residues. From germline, CDR1 is SGHAT and CDR2 FQNNGV.

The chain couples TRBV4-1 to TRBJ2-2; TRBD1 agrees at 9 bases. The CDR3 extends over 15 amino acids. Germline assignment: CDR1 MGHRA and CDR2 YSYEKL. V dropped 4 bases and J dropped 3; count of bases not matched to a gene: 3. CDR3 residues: CASSRRTGDTGELFF. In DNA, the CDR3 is TGCGCCAGCAGCCGCCGGACAGGGGACACCGGGGAGCTGTTTTTT.

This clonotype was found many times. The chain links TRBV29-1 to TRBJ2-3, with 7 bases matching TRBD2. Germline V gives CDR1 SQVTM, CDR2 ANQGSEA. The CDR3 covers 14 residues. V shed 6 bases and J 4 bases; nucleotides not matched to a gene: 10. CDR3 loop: CSVWGGAGADTQYF. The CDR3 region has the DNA TGCAGCGTATGGGGAGGGGCGGGAGCAGATACGCAGTATTTT.

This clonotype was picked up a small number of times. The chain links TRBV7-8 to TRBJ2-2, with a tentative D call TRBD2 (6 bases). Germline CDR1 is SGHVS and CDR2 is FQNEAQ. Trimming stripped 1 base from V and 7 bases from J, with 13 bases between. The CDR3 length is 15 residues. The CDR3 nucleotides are TGTGCCAGCAGCTTAGTGCCTCGGGGGAGCGGGGAGCTGTTTTTT. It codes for CASSLVPRGSGELFF.

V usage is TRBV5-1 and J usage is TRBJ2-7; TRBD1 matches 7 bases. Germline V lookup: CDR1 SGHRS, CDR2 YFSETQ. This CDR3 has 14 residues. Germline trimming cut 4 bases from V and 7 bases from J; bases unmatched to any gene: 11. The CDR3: CASSEWTGTKEQYF. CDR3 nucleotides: TGCGCCAGCAGCGAATGGACAGGAACGAAAGAGCAGTACTTC. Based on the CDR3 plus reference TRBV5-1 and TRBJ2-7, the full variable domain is KAGVTQTPRYLIKTRGQQVTLSCSPISGHRSVSWYQQTPGQGLQFLFEYFSETQRNKGNFPGRFSGRQFSNSRSEMNVSTLELGDSALYLCASSEWTGTKEQYFGPGTRLTVT.